This TCR beta chain originates from a study of blood T cells in healthy people across ages. Next came a second PCR, run for about 7 to 12 cycles, which used a sample-barcoded 5' primer along with a J-beta primer mix. TCRdb reanalysed the 5' RACE reads using MiXCR and keeps one entry per CDR3 protein. This table has 250,000 to 300,000 distinct CDR3 sequences, roughly 27% appearing once. In the case of this clonotype: The antigen is unknown.

Germline assignment: CDR1 MNHEY and CDR2 SVGAGI. Between the trimmed V and J ends, which lost 6 bases and 0 bases, there was a span of 9 bases. The CDR3 covers 13 residues. Study conclusions and caveats: Roughly linear age-related decline in beta diversity appeared, significant by age 40.

In each sample, at least 6 million PBMCs were isolated. The clonotype was recovered from a woman in her 70s in good health. Source material: blood. The chain combines TRBV6-5 with TRBJ2-7; D remains ambiguous. The CDR3 nucleotides read TGTGCCAGCAGGCAGTTGGGCTCCTACGAGCAGTACTTC. Protein product: CASRQLGSYEQYF.